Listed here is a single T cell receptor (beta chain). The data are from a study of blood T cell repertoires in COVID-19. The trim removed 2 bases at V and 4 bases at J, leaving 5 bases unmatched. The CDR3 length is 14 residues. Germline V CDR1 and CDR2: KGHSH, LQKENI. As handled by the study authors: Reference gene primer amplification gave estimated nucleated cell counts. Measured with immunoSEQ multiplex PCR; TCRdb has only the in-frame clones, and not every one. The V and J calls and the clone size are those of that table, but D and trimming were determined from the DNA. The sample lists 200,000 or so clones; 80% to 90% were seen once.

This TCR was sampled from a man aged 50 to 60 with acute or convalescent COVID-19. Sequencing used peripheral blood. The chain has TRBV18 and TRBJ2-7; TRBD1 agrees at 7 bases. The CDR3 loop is CASSPTGQEYEQYF. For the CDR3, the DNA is TGTGCCAGCTCACCAACCGGACAGGAGTACGAGCAGTACTTC.